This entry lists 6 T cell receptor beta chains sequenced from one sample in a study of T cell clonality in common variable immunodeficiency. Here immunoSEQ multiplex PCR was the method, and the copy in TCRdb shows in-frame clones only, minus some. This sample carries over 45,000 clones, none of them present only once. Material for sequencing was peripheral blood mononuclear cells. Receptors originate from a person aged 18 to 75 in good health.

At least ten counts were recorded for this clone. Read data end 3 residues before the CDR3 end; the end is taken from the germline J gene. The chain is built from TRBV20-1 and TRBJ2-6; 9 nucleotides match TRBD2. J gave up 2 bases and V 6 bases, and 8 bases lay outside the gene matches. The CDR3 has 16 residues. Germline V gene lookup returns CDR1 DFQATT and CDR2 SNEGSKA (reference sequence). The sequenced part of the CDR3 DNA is TGCAGTGCGCCCGGCGGACTAGCGACTGGGGCCAACGTC. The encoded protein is CSAPGGLATGANV. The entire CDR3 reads CSAPGGLATGANVLTF.

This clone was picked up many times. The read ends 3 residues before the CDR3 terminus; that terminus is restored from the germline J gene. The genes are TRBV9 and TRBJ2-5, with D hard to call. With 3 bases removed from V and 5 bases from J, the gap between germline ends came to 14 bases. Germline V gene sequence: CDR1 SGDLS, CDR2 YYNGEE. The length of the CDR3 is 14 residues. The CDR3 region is CASSAPPPSETQYF. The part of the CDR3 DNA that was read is TGTGCCAGCAGCGCCCCTCCCCCGTCGGAGACC.

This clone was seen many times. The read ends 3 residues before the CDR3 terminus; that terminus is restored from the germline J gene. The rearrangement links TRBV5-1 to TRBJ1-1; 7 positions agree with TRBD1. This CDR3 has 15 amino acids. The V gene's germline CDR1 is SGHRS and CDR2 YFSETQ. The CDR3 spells CASSLQTGNQERAFF. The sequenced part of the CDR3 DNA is TGCGCCAGCAGCTTACAGACAGGGAACCAGGAAAGA.

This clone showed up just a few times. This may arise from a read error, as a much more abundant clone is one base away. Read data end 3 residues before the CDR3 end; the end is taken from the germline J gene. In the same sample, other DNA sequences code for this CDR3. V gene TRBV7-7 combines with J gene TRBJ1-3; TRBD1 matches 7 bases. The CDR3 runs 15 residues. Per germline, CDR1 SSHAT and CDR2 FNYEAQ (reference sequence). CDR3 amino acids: CASSEGTESGNTIYF. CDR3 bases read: TGTGCTAGCAGCGAGGGGACAGAGTCTGGAAACACA.

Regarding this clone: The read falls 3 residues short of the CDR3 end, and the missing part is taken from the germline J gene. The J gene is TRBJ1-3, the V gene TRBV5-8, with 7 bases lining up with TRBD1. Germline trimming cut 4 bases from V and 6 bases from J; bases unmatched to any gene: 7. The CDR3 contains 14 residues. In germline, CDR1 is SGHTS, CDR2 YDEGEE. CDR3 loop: CASSLTGPANTIYF. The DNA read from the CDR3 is TGTGCCAGCAGCCTGACAGGGCCTGCAAACACC.

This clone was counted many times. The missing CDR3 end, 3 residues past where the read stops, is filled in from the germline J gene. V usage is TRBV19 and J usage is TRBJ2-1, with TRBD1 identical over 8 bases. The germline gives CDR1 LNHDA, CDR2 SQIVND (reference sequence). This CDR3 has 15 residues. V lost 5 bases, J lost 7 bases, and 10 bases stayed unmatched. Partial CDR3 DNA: TGTGCCAGTAGTTTACAGGGGGGTGATATGAATGAG. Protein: CASSLQGGDMNE. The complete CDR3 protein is CASSLQGGDMNEQFF.